Reported below is one T cell receptor (beta chain). Its antigen is still unknown. With 4 bases removed from V and 6 bases from J, the gap between germline ends came to 26 bases. The germline V gene has CDR1 SGDLS and CDR2 YYNGEE. The CDR3 is 18 residues long. A multiplex PCR was run with 60 Vbeta primers and 13 Jbeta primers. Only in-frame clones appear in the TCRdb table, and some are missing; sequencing was by immunoSEQ multiplex PCR. The data hold 95,000 to 110,000 clones, with 60% to 85% observed a single time. The data were taken from a study of cytomegalovirus exposure and HLA in healthy donors. Whole-study results and caveats: Excluded: some indistinguishable V segments such as TRBV6-2 and TRBV6-3.

Sequencing was carried out using PBMCs. This TCR came from a man over 45 in good health and CMV-seropositive. The rearrangement uses TRBV9 and TRBJ2-1, with D possibly matching TRBD2 (5 bases). This CDR3 is CASSPTSQAESRANEQFF. CDR3 sequence (DNA): TGTGCCAGCAGCCCCACGTCCCAAGCGGAGTCGCGGGCCAATGAGCAGTTCTTC.